This passage covers 3 T cell receptor beta chains from one sample sequenced in a study of blood T cell repertoires in COVID-19. Sequenced by immunoSEQ multiplex PCR; TCRdb stores in-frame clones only, minus some. The table records around 80,000 clones, 75% to 85% of them present only once. The sequenced sample consisted of peripheral blood. The receptors derive from a man aged 50-59 years with COVID-19, enrolled during active disease.

The V gene is TRBV27, the J gene TRBJ2-2, with TRBD2 matching over 10 bases. CDR1 and CDR2 from the germline V gene are MNHEY and SMNVEV (reference sequence). The CDR3 loop spans 17 amino acids. J was trimmed by 5 bases and V by 4 bases; bases with no gene match: 10. The CDR3 DNA follows: TGTGCCAGCAGTTCCTACGCGCTAGCGGGAGTTACCGGGGAGCTGTTTTTT. Translated: CASSSYALAGVTGELFF.

V usage is TRBV5-1 and J usage is TRBJ2-7; no definite D call. The CDR3 has 13 amino acids. Germline V CDR1 and CDR2: SGHRS, YFSETQ. V was trimmed by 2 bases and J by 5 bases, leaving 11 bases between them. The CDR3 coding sequence is TGCGCCAGCAGCTTTGTCCCAGGCGACGAGCAGTACTTC. This encodes CASSFVPGDEQYF.

The chain joins TRBV20-1 to TRBJ1-2, with D unresolved. Germline CDR1 is DFQATT and CDR2 is SNEGSKA (reference sequence). V was clipped by 5 bases and J by 4 bases, with 8 bases between them. This CDR3 is 11 amino acids long. The CDR3 is CSAGLLYGYTF. CDR3 DNA: TGCAGTGCTGGACTACTCTATGGCTACACCTTC.